This TCR beta chain is drawn from a study of blood T cell repertoires in COVID-19. Across the study: Collection of acute and convalescent COVID-19 samples took place in the United States, Italy and Spain. PBMCs, B-cell-depleted T cells, or T cells provided the cDNA or gDNA that made up the material.

Original data processing: Scientists estimated how many nucleated cells there were by amplifying reference gene primers. Libraries were prepared by immunoSEQ multiplex PCR; TCRdb keeps only in-frame clonotypes and omits some of them. V, J and clone size derive from that table, while D and trimming were established from the DNA sequence. The sample holds fewer than 75,000 clones, 60% to 80% seen once. This clone has just one count. The germline V gene encodes CDR1 MNHEY and CDR2 SVGAGI. This CDR3 spans 14 amino acids. Trimming removed 9 bases at V and 1 base at J, with 15 bases between. What was sequenced was peripheral blood. This chain links TRBV6-5 with TRBJ2-5; D remains unclear. This clonotype originated in a man in his 60s with acute or convalescent COVID-19. The CDR3 sequence is CASRRHFSQETQYF. The CDR3 DNA reads as TGTGCCAGTAGACGACACTTCTCCCAAGAGACCCAGTACTTC.